The 21 T cell receptor beta chains below come from one sample, sequenced in a study of T cell responses to AZD1222 COVID-19 vaccine. Sequenced by immunoSEQ multiplex PCR; TCRdb stores in-frame clones only, minus some. The sample contains 140,000 to 150,000 clones, 82% of which appear only once. Material: peripheral blood, obtained on day 0 of MenACWY control vaccination. The receptors here all came from an adult in good health.

V is TRBV6-5 and J is TRBJ1-3; 8 bases map to TRBD1. Germline V gives CDR1 MNHEY, CDR2 SVGAGI. V shed 10 bases, J shed 2 bases, and the junction held 10 bases outside the gene matches. This CDR3 contains 15 residues. The DNA for the CDR3 is TGTGCCACCGAACCAGGGGGCTCTCCTGGAAACACCATATATTTT. The encoded protein is CATEPGGSPGNTIYF.

The V and J genes are TRBV7-9 and TRBJ1-1; D is ambiguous. The germline V gene encodes CDR1 SEHNR and CDR2 FQNEAQ (reference sequence). V lost 6 bases to trimming and J lost 0 bases, with 8 bases between them. The CDR3 sequence is 13 residues long. The chain's CDR3 is CASRSTVNTEAFF. DNA for the CDR3: TGTGCCAGCAGGTCGACGGTGAACACTGAAGCTTTCTTT.

This chain uses TRBV5-4 with TRBJ2-5, with D uncertain. The germline CDR1 and CDR2 sequences are SGHNT and YYREEE (reference sequence). With 4 bases removed from V and 5 bases from J, the gap between germline ends came to 15 bases. This CDR3 contains 14 residues. CDR3: CASSMTANRETQYF. CDR3 DNA: TGTGCCAGCAGCATGACCGCAAATAGGGAGACCCAGTACTTC.

The rearrangement links TRBV19 to TRBJ2-6, with 7 bases aligning to TRBD1. This CDR3 contains 16 residues. CDR1 and CDR2 from the germline V gene are LNHDA and SQIVND (reference sequence). Trimming cost V 5 bases and J 1 base; bases outside gene matches: 5. For the CDR3, the DNA is TGTGCCAGTAGTTGGGACAGCTGGTCTGGGGCCAACGTCCTGACTTTC. This sequence encodes CASSWDSWSGANVLTF. Complete variable domain (other parts from reference TRBV19 and TRBJ2-6): DGGITQSPKYLFRKEGQNVTLSCEQNLNHDAMYWYRQDPGQGLRLIYYSQIVNDFQKGDIAEGYSVSREKKESFPLTVTSAQKNPTAFYLCASSWDSWSGANVLTFGAGSRLTVL.

The genes are TRBV7-2 and TRBJ1-3; D may be TRBD1 (6 bases). V lost 1 base and J lost 4, with 8 bases in between. Germline V gene data show CDR1 as SGHTA and CDR2 as FQGNSA. The CDR3 is made up of 14 amino acids. CDR3 loop: CASSLGTGGNTIYF. The CDR3 DNA reads as TGTGCCAGCAGCTTAGGCACAGGGGGAAACACCATATATTTT.

A word on this clone: One end of the junction fails to match germline, which may point to a read error. The chain is built from TRBV19 and TRBJ1-2; a possible D gene is TRBD1 (6 bases). The germline V gene encodes CDR1 LNHDA and CDR2 SQIVND (reference sequence). The CDR3 sequence is 14 residues long. The CDR3 DNA is TGTGCCAGTAGTATAGGATATGTCACAGGGCCTCCCCACTTC. This sequence encodes CASSIGYVTGPPHF.

This clone is labeled as medium-sized. The chain employs TRBV2 and TRBJ1-1; D not certain. The CDR3 runs 12 residues. The ends were cut back, 6 bases at V and 4 bases at J, with 9 bases in the middle. CDR1 SNHLY and CDR2 FYNNEI come from the germline V gene. The CDR3 nucleotides read TGTGCCAGCAGGAAGGGTCTCACTGAAGCTTTCTTT. Translating gives CASRKGLTEAFF.

CDR3 sequence reads: CSVDSYYGYTF. Here the CDR3 DNA reads TGCAGCGTTGACAGCTACTATGGCTACACCTTC. The rearrangement joins TRBV29-1 to TRBJ1-2; D is uncertain. Germline values: CDR1 SQVTM, CDR2 ANQGSEA. The CDR3 is made up of 11 amino acids. The germline V and J ends were trimmed by 3 bases and 3 bases, with 5 bases remaining between them.

The rearrangement uses TRBV29-1 and TRBJ2-7; 7 bases are shared with TRBD1. This CDR3 has 13 residues. V shed 6 bases and J 2 bases; nucleotides not matched to a gene: 7. The germline gives CDR1 SQVTM, CDR2 ANQGSEA. CDR3 in DNA: TGCAGCGTGACCGGGACAGCAACCTACGAGCAGTACTTC. Protein: CSVTGTATYEQYF.

This chain links TRBV28 with TRBJ1-1; a weak D match, TRBD1 (6 bases). Germline CDR1 reads MDHEN; CDR2 reads SYDVKM. Trimming stripped 7 bases from V and 7 bases from J, with 28 bases between. The CDR3 has 17 residues. CDR3 sequence: CASTDRDRTRPLSEAFF. CDR3 DNA: TGTGCCAGCACCGATCGAGACAGGACCAGACCCCTGAGTGAAGCTTTCTTT.

The V gene is TRBV6-1, the J gene TRBJ1-2; weak D call: TRBD1 (6 bases). The CDR3 spans 20 residues. Germline loops: CDR1 MNHNS, CDR2 SASEGT. With 0 bases removed from V and 2 bases from J, the gap between germline ends came to 25 bases. CDR3 DNA: TGTGCCAGCAGTGAAGCGCGGAATTGGTTCTATGGCGGGACAAACTATGGCTACACCTTC. Its translation is CASSEARNWFYGGTNYGYTF.

The chain combines TRBV12-3 or TRBV12-4 with TRBJ2-7, with D uncertain. V was clipped by 4 bases and J by 3 bases, with 10 bases between them. CDR3 size: 13 residues. The CDR3 loop reads CASSSPLNYEQYF. CDR3 nucleotide sequence: TGTGCCAGCAGTTCGCCTTTGAACTACGAGCAGTACTTC.

CDR3 DNA: TGTGCCAGCAGTGACTCTGCCGGGCGATCACCCCTCCACTTT. Protein: CASSDSAGRSPLHF. The gene calls are TRBV6-4 and TRBJ1-6; the D is unclear. Germline CDR1 MRHNA, CDR2 SNTAGT. Trimming removed 0 bases from V and 10 bases from J, with 10 bases in between. The CDR3 spans 14 residues.

J is TRBJ1-1 and V is TRBV29-1; D not resolved. From germline, CDR1 is SQVTM and CDR2 ANQGSEA. The CDR3 length is 12 residues. The CDR3 coding sequence is TGCACCGCCCTTTCGGGAGGGACTGAAGCTTTCTTT. Amino acids: CTALSGGTEAFF. The whole variable domain, filled in from reference TRBV29-1 and TRBJ1-1, reads SAVISQKPSRDICQRGTSLTIQCQVDSQVTMMFWYRQQPGQSLTLIATANQGSEATYESGFVIDKFPISRPNLTFSTLTVSNMSPEDSSIYLCTALSGGTEAFFGQGTRLTVV.

The chain employs TRBV5-5 and TRBJ1-6; no reliable D call. CDR3 length: 12 amino acids. In germline, CDR1 is SGHKS, CDR2 YYEKEE (reference sequence). Trimming removed 4 bases from V and 7 bases from J, with 6 bases in between. The CDR3 nucleotides read TGTGCCAGCAGCCATGTGAATTCACCCCTCCACTTT. This sequence encodes CASSHVNSPLHF. The whole variable domain, remainder taken from reference TRBV5-5 and TRBJ1-6, is DAGVTQSPTHLIKTRGQQVTLRCSPISGHKSVSWYQQVLGQGPQFIFQYYEKEERGRGNFPDRFSARQFPNYSSELNVNALLLGDSALYLCASSHVNSPLHFGNGTRLTVT.

This sequence joins TRBV5-4 and TRBJ1-1; the D is unclear. The CDR3 sequence is 15 residues long. V was shortened by 4 bases and J by 6 bases, with 19 bases between the two germline ends. The germline gives CDR1 SGHNT, CDR2 YYREEE (reference sequence). The CDR3 coding sequence is TGTGCCAGCAGCCCGGCTGGGGTCATCCTCTCTGAAGCTTTCTTT. Translated: CASSPAGVILSEAFF.

The chain links TRBV7-9 to TRBJ1-1, with unresolved D. The ends were cut back, 1 base at V and 3 bases at J, with 9 bases in the middle. CDR1 SEHNR and CDR2 FQNEAQ come from the germline V gene (reference sequence). The CDR3 loop spans 14 amino acids. CDR3 in amino acids: CASSLGGSDTEAFF. The CDR3 coding sequence is TGTGCCAGCAGCTTAGGGGGATCGGACACTGAAGCTTTCTTT. The entire variable domain, with the rest obtained from reference TRBV7-9 and TRBJ1-1, is as follows: DTGVSQNPRHKITKRGQNVTFRCDPISEHNRLYWYRQTLGQGPEFLTYFQNEAQLEKSRLLSDRFSAERPKGSFSTLEIQRTEQGDSAMYLCASSLGGSDTEAFFGQGTRLTVV.

The rearrangement links TRBV3-1 (or the pseudogene TRBV3-2) to TRBJ1-2, with a possible D match to TRBD1 (6 bases). This CDR3 comprises 11 residues. V lost 0 bases to trimming and J lost 13 bases, with 9 bases between them. Germline V gives CDR1 LGHDT, CDR2 YNNKEL (reference sequence). CDR3: CASSQESGATF. CDR3 in DNA: TGTGCCAGCAGCCAAGAATCAGGGGCCACCTTC.

The rearrangement joins TRBV7-9 to TRBJ2-3; the match to TRBD1 covers 7 bases. The CDR3 totals 16 residues. CDR1 and CDR2 from the germline V gene are SEHNR and FQNEAQ (reference sequence). V lost 2 bases to trimming and J lost 1 base; unmatched junction nucleotides: 6. CDR3: CASSLISGGGTDTQYF. CDR3 nucleotide sequence: TGTGCCAGCAGCTTAATCTCAGGGGGTGGCACAGATACGCAGTATTTT.

The chain employs TRBV29-1 and TRBJ2-7; D unresolved. In germline, CDR1 is SQVTM, CDR2 ANQGSEA. The CDR3 spans 11 residues. The CDR3 nucleotides read TGCATCGACAAGAGCTCCTACGAGCAGTACGTC. Its translation: CIDKSSYEQYV.

The rearrangement joins TRBV11-1 to TRBJ1-1; maybe TRBD1 (6 bases). Germline values: CDR1 SGHAT, CDR2 FQDESV (reference sequence). With 5 bases removed from V and 3 bases from J, the gap between germline ends came to 13 bases. This CDR3 has 14 amino acids. The CDR3 is CASSNRDTDTEAFF. The DNA of the CDR3 is TGTGCCAGCAGCAACCGGGACACCGACACTGAAGCTTTCTTT.